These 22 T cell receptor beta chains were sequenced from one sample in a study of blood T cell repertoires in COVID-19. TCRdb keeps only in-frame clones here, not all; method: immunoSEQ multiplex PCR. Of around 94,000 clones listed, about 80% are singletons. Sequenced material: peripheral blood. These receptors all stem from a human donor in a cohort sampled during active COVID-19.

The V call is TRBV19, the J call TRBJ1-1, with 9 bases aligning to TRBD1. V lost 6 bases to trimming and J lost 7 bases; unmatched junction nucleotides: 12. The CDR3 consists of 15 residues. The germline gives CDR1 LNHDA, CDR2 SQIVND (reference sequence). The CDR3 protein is CASRSQGAGEGEAFF. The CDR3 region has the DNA TGTGCCAGTAGGTCACAGGGGGCAGGGGAAGGTGAAGCTTTCTTT. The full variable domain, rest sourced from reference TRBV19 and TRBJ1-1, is DGGITQSPKYLFRKEGQNVTLSCEQNLNHDAMYWYRQDPGQGLRLIYYSQIVNDFQKGDIAEGYSVSREKKESFPLTVTSAQKNPTAFYLCASRSQGAGEGEAFFGQGTRLTVV.

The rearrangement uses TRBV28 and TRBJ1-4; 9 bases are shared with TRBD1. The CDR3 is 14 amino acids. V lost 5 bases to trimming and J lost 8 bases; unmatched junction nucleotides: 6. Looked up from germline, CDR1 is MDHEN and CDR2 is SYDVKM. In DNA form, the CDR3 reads TGTGCCAGCAGTGACCGGGACAGGGCCGAAAAACTGTTTTTT. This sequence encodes CASSDRDRAEKLFF.

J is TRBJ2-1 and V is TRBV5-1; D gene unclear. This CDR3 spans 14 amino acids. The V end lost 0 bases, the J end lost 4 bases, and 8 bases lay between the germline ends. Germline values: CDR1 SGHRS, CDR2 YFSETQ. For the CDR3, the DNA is TGCGCCAGCAGCTTGGAAGCGAGTTACAATGAGCAGTTCTTC. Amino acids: CASSLEASYNEQFF. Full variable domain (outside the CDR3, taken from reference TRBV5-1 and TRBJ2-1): KAGVTQTPRYLIKTRGQQVTLSCSPISGHRSVSWYQQTPGQGLQFLFEYFSETQRNKGNFPGRFSGRQFSNSRSEMNVSTLELGDSALYLCASSLEASYNEQFFGPGTRLTVL.

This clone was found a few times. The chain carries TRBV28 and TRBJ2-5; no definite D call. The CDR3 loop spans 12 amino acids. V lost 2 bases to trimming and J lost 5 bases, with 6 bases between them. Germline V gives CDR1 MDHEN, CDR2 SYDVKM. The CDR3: CASSLLRETQYF. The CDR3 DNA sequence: TGTGCCAGCAGTTTACTCAGGGAGACCCAGTACTTC.

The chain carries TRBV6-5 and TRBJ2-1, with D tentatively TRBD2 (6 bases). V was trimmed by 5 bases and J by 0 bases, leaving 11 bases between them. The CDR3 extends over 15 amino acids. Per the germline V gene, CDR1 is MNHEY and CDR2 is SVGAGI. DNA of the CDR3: TGTGCCAGCAGTCCCGGGACTCACTCCTACAATGAGCAGTTCTTC. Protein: CASSPGTHSYNEQFF.

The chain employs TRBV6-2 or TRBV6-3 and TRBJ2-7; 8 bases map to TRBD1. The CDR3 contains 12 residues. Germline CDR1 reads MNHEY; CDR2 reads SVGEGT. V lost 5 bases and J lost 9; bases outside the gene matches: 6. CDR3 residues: CASSGDRGSQYF. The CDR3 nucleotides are TGTGCCAGCAGTGGAGACAGGGGTTCGCAGTACTTC.

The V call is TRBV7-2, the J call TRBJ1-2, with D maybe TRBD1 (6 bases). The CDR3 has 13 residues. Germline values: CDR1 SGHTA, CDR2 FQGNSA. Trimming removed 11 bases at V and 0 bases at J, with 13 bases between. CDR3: CAGARDTNYGYTF. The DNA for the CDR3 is TGTGCCGGCGCCCGGGACACTAACTATGGCTACACCTTC.

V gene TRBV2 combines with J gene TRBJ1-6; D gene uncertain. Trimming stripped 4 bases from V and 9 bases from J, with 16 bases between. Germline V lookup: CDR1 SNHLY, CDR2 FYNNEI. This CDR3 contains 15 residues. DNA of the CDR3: TGTGCCAGCAGTGGAGGGTCGGGGAATGGTTCACCCCTCCACTTT. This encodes CASSGGSGNGSPLHF. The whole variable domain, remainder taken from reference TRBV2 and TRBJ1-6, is EPEVTQTPSHQVTQMGQEVILRCVPISNHLYFYWYRQILGQKVEFLVSFYNNEISEKSEIFDDQFSVERPDGSNFTLKIRSTKLEDSAMYFCASSGGSGNGSPLHFGNGTRLTVT.

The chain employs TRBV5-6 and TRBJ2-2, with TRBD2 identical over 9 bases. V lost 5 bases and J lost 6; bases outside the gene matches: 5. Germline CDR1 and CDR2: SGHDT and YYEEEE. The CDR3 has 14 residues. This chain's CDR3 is CASSAGGFPGELFF. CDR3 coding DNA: TGTGCCAGCAGTGCGGGAGGGTTTCCCGGGGAGCTGTTTTTT.

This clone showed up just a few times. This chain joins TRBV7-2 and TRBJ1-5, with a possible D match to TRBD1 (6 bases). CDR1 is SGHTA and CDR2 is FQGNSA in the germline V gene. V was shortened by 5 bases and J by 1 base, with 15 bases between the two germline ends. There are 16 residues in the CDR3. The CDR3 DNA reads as TGTGCCAGCAGCGAAGAAGGGACACGAAGCAATCAGCCCCAGCATTTT. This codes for CASSEEGTRSNQPQHF.

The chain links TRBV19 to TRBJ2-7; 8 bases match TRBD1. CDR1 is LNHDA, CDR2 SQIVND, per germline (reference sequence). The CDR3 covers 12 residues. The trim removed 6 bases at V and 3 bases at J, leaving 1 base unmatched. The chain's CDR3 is CASRGTGYEQYF. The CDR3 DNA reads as TGTGCCAGTAGAGGGACAGGCTACGAGCAGTACTTC.

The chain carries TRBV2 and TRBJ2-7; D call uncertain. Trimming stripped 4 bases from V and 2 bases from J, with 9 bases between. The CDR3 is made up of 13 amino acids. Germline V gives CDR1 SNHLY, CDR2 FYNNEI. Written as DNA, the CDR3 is TGTGCCAGCAGTGGGGCAACAACCTACGAGCAGTACTTC. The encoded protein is CASSGATTYEQYF.

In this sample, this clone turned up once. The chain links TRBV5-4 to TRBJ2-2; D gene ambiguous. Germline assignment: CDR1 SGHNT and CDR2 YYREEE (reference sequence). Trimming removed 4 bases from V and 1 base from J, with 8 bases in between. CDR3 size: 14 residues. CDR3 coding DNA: TGTGCCAGCAGCAGGAACAGGAACACCGGGGAGCTGTTTTTT. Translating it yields CASSRNRNTGELFF.

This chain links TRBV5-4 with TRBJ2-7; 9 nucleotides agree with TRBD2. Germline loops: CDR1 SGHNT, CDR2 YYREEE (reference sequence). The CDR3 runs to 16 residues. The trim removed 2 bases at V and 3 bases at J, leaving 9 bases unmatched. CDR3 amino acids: CASSFEVSGRYYEQYF. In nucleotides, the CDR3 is TGTGCCAGCAGCTTCGAGGTTAGCGGGAGATACTACGAGCAGTACTTC.

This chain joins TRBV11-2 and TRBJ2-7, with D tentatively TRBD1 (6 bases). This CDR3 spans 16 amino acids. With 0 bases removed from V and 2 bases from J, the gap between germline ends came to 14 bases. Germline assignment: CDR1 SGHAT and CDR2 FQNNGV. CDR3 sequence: CASSLDRGKGPYEQYF. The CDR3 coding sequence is TGTGCCAGCAGCTTAGACAGGGGAAAGGGGCCCTACGAGCAGTACTTC.

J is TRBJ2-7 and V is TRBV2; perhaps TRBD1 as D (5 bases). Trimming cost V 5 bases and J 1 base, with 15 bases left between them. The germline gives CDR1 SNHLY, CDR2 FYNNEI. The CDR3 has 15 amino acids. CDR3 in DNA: TGTGCCAGCAGTATAGGGGCAGGAGAGTCCTACGAGCAGTACTTC. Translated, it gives CASSIGAGESYEQYF.

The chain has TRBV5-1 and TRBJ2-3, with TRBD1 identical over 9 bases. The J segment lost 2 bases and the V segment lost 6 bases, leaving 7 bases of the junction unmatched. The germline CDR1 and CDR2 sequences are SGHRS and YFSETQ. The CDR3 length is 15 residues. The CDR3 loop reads CASKGQGISTDTQYF. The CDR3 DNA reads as TGCGCCAGCAAAGGACAGGGGATTTCCACAGATACGCAGTATTTT.

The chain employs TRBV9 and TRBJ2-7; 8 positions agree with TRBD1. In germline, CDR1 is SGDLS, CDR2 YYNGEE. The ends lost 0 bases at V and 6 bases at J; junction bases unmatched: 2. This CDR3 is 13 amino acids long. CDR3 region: CASSVGDRGEQYF. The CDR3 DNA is TGTGCCAGCAGCGTAGGCGACAGGGGCGAGCAGTACTTC.

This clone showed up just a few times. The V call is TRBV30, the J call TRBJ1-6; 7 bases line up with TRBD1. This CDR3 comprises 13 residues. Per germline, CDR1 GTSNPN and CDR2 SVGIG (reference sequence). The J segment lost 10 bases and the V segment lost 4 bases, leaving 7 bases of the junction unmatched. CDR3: CAWTRQGGSPLHF. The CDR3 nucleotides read TGTGCCTGGACTCGACAGGGCGGATCACCCCTCCACTTT. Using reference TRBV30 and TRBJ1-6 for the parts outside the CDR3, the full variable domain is SQTIHQWPATLVQPVGSPLSLECTVEGTSNPNLYWYRQAAGRGLQLLFYSVGIGQISSEVPQNLSASRPQDRQFILSSKKLLLSDSGFYLCAWTRQGGSPLHFGNGTRLTVT.

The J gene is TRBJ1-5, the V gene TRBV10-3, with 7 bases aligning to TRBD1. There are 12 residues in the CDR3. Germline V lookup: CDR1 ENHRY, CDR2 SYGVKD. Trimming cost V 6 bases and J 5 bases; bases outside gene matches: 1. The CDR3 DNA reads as TGTGCCATCAGAGGGACAGATCAGCCCCAGCATTTT. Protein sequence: CAIRGTDQPQHF.

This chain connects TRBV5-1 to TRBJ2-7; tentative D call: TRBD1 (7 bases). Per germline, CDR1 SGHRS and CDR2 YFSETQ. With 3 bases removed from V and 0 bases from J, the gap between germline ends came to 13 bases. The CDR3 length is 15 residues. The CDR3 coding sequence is TGCGCCAGCAGCTCGGCGGGACAGAGCTCCTACGAGCAGTACTTC. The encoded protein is CASSSAGQSSYEQYF.

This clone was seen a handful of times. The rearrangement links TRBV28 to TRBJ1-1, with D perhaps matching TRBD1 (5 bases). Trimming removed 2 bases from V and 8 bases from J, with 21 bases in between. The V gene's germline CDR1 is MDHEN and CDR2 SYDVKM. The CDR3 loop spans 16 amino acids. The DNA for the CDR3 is TGTGCCAGCAGTTTAGCCTCCGGTGGGGGGGTGAGGGAAGCTTTCTTT. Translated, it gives CASSLASGGGVREAFF.